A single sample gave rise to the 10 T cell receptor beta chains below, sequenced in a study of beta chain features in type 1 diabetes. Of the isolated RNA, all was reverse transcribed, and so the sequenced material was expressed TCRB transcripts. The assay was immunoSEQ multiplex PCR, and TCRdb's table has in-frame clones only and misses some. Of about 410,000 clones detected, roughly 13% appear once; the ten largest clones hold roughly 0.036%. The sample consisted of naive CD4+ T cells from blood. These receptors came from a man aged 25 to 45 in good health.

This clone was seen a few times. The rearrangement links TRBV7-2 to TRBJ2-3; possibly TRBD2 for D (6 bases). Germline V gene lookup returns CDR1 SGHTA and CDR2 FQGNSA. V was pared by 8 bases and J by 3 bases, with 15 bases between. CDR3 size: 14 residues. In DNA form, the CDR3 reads TGTGCCAGCGGCCAGCTAGCGCCGACAGATACGCAGTATTTT. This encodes CASGQLAPTDTQYF. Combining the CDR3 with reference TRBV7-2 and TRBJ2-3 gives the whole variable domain GAGVSQSPSNKVTEKGKDVELRCDPISGHTALYWYRQSLGQGLEFLIYFQGNSAPDKSGLPSDRFSAERTGGSVSTLTIQRTQQEDSAVYLCASGQLAPTDTQYFGPGTRLTVL.

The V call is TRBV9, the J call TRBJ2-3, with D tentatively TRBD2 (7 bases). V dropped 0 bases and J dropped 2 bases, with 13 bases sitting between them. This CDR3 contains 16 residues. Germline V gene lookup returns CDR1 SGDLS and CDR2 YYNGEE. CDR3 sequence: CASSVVNGGPTDTQYF. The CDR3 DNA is TGTGCCAGCAGCGTAGTAAACGGGGGGCCCACAGATACGCAGTATTTT.

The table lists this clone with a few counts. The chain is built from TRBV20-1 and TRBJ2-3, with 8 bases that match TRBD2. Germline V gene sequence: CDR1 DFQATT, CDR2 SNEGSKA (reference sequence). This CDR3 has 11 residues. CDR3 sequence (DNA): TGCAGCGGGGGGGCCGCAGATACGCAGTATTTT. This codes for CSGGAADTQYF.

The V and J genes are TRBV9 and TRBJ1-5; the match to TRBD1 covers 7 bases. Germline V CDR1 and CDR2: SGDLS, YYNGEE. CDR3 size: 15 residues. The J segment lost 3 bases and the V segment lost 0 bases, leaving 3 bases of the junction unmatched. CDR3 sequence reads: CASSVAGQDNQPQHF. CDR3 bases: TGTGCCAGCAGCGTAGCCGGACAGGACAATCAGCCCCAGCATTTT. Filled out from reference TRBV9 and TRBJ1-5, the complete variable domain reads DSGVTQTPKHLITATGQRVTLRCSPRSGDLSVYWYQQSLDQGLQFLIQYYNGEERAKGNILERFSAQQFPDLHSELNLSSLELGDSALYFCASSVAGQDNQPQHFGDGTRLSIL.

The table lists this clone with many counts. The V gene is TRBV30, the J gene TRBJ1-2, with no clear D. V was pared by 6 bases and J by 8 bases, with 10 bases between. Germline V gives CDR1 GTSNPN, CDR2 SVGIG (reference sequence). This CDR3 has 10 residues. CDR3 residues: CACHEQGYTF. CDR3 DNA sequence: TGTGCCTGTCACGAACAGGGCTACACCTTC.

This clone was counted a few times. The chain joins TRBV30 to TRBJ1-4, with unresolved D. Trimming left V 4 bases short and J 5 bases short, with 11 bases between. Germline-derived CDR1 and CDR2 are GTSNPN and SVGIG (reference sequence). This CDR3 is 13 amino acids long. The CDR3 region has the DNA TGTGCCTGGACTCGGCAGTACAATGAAAAACTGTTTTTT. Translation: CAWTRQYNEKLFF.

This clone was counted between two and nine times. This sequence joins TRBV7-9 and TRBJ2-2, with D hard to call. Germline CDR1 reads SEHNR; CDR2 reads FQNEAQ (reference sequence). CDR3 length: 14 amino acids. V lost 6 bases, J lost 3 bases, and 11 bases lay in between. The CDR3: CASSRDGDTGELFF. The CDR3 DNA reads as TGTGCCAGCAGTCGAGACGGCGACACCGGGGAGCTGTTTTTT.

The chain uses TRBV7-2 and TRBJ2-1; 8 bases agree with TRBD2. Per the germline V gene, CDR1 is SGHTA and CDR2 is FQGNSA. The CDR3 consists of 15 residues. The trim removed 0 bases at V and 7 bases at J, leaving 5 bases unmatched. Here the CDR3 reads CASSLARTGGNEQFF. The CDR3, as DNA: TGTGCCAGCAGCTTAGCCAGGACGGGAGGGAATGAGCAGTTCTTC.

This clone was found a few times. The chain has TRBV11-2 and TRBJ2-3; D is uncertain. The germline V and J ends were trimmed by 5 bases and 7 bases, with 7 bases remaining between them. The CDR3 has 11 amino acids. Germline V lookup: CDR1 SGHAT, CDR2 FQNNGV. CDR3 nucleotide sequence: TGTGCCAGCAGCATTGGCAATACGCAGTATTTT. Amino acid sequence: CASSIGNTQYF.

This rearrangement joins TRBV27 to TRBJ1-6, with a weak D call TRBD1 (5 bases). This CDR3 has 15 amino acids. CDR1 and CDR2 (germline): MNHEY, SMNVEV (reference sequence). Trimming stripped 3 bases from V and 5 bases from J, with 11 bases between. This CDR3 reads CASSFQGADNSPLHF. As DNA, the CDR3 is TGTGCCAGCAGTTTTCAAGGGGCTGATAATTCACCCCTCCACTTT.